A selection of T cell receptor beta chains follows, all from one sample in a study of T cells in Graves' hyperthyroidism and ophthalmopathy. TCRdb re-derived calls from the multiplex PCR reads in MiXCR, one entry per CDR3 protein. Counted here are 640,000 or so distinct CDR3 sequences, approximately 15% occurring once; the ten biggest clones make up over 6%. Sequencing used blood. The receptors were gathered from a woman in her late teens or twenties with Graves' ophthalmopathy. CDR3s include the opening cysteine and the closing phenylalanine or tryptophan. The D gene is left open where the match is weak. Some rows mark clone size as missing; the rest say once, few, many or name a class of expanded clone.

>TRBJ2-5|TRBV10-3|few|.
TGTGCCATCAGTACTGCAGACCAAGGGACCCAGTACTTC
CAISTADQGTQYF
>TRBJ1-2|TRBV5-1|many|.
TGCGCCAGCAGCAAAGGGACGGTGGACTATGGCTACACCTTC
CASSKGTVDYGYTF
>TRBJ2-1|TRBV29-1|many|.
TGCAGCGTTGAGCATTGGATCCGCAATGAGCAGTTCTTC
CSVEHWIRNEQFF
>TRBJ2-5|TRBV6-2/TRBV6-3|.|TRBD1
TGTGCCAGCAGTTACTCCGGGACAGGGCGGCGGGAGACCCAGTACTTC
CASSYSGTGRRETQYF
>TRBJ2-2|TRBV7-9|.|.
TGTGCCAGCAGCTTTAAGGGAACGAACACCGGGGAGCTGTTTTTT
CASSFKGTNTGELFF
>TRBJ2-2|TRBV10-3|many|TRBD2
TGTGCCATCAGTGAGTCGGGACTAGCGAACACCGGGGAGCTGTTTTTT
CAISESGLANTGELFF
>TRBJ2-5|TRBV11-2|many|TRBD2
TGTGCCAGCAGCTTAGGTCGGGACTACCCCCCCCAAGAGACCCAGTACTTC
CASSLGRDYPPQETQYF
>TRBJ2-7|TRBV6-5|.|.
TGTGCCAACAGTTACGATCGGGCCGGGTCCCCCTACGAGCAGTACTTC
CANSYDRAGSPYEQYF
>TRBJ2-3|TRBV6-1|many|.
TGTGCCACCAAGCGGGCTAGGGGGCGACTAAACACAGATACGCAGTATTTT
CATKRARGRLNTDTQYF
>TRBJ1-1|TRBV7-2|many|.
TGTGCCAGCAGTTCACAGGAGAACACTGAAGCTTTCTTT
CASSSQENTEAFF
>TRBJ2-1|TRBV4-3|.|.
TGCGCCAGCAGCCAAGATCGAGACAGTTTCTACAATGAGCAGTTCTTC
CASSQDRDSFYNEQFF
>TRBJ2-3|TRBV10-2|many|.
TGCGCCAGCAGTGACTGGGGGACGAGCACAGATACGCAGTATTTT
CASSDWGTSTDTQYF
>TRBJ1-1|TRBV4-3|many|.
TGCGCCAGCAGCCAAGATCTGCAGGGATCGGGCACTGAAGCTTTCTTT
CASSQDLQGSGTEAFF
>TRBJ2-3|TRBV7-2|many|TRBD2
TGTGCCAGCAGCCCCGGGACTAGCGGCACAGATACGCAGTATTTT
CASSPGTSGTDTQYF
>TRBJ1-4|TRBV11-2|many|.
TGTGCCAGCAGCTTAGTTCGGGATGAAAAACTGTTTTTT
CASSLVRDEKLFF
>TRBJ2-7|TRBV12-3/TRBV12-4|few|TRBD2
TGTGCCAGCAGTAGCACCGGGACTAGCGGTTACGAGCAGTACTTC
CASSSTGTSGYEQYF
>TRBJ2-5|TRBV7-2|few|TRBD2
TGTGCCAGCGGAAAGAGACTAGCGGGGGTCCAAGAGACCCAGTACTTC
CASGKRLAGVQETQYF
>TRBJ2-5|TRBV6-1|.|TRBD2
TGTGCCAGCAGTTATACGACTAGCGTCCCCCTCCAAGAGACCCAGTACTTC
CASSYTTSVPLQETQYF
>TRBJ2-4|TRBV7-8|many|TRBD2
TGTGCCAGCAAGAGACTAGCGGCGAACATTCAGTACTTC
CASKRLAANIQYF
>TRBJ2-4|TRBV5-1|many|TRBD1
TGCGCCAGCAGCATCGGACAGGGGGGCATTCAGTACTTC
CASSIGQGGIQYF
>TRBJ1-5|TRBV6-5|.|.
TGTGCCAGCAGTTACTCGAGGAGAGACGGAACCAATCAGCCCCAGCATTTT
CASSYSRRDGTNQPQHF
>TRBJ2-7|TRBV11-3|few|.
TGTGCCAGCAGCAACAAGGAACTTCGCGAGCAGTACTTC
CASSNKELREQYF
>TRBJ2-2|TRBV5-5|once|TRBD1
TGTGCCAGCAGCTTGGAGGGGACAGTGCTCGTGGGGGAGCTGTTTTTT
CASSLEGTVLVGELFF
>TRBJ2-2|TRBV7-3|many|.
TGTGCCAGCAGCGCCCCGAGAGGGGCGAACACCGGGGAGCTGTTTTTT
CASSAPRGANTGELFF
>TRBJ2-1|TRBV20-1|many|TRBD2
TGCAGTGCTAGAAGACTAGCGGGAGGCCTGAGCTCCTACAATGAGCAGTTCTTC
CSARRLAGGLSSYNEQFF
>TRBJ1-2|TRBV5-5|.|.
TGTGCCAGCAGCTTGGGCGGGGCCTCTAACTATGGCTACACCTTC
CASSLGGASNYGYTF
>TRBJ1-5|TRBV6-1|.|.
TGTGCCAGCAGTGAACTGGAATATCAGCCCCAGCATTTT
CASSELEYQPQHF
>TRBJ2-2|TRBV7-9|many|TRBD2
TGTGCCAGCAGCGAGAGGAGGGGCCGACGGGAGGGATGGACCGGGGAGCTGTTTTTT
CASSERRGRREGWTGELFF
>TRBJ1-5|TRBV15|few|.
TGTACCACCAGCAGTCAGGGGTTACAGCCCCAGCATTTT
CTTSSQGLQPQHF
>TRBJ2-1|TRBV30|many|TRBD1
TGTGCCTGGAGGGTGACAGGGGGCTCCTACAATGAGCAGTTCTTC
CAWRVTGGSYNEQFF
>TRBJ2-1|TRBV27|few|.
TGTGCCAGCAGTCCCTCTAGAAATCACAATGAGCAGTTCTTC
CASSPSRNHNEQFF
>TRBJ2-5|TRBV3-1|many|.
TGTGCCAGCAGCCCCTCGGGCAGGAGCTACCAAGAGACCCAGTACTTC
CASSPSGRSYQETQYF
>TRBJ2-5|TRBV14|few|TRBD1
TGTGCCAGCAGCCAAGCGACAGGGGGCCAAGAGACCCAGTACTTC
CASSQATGGQETQYF
>TRBJ2-3|TRBV11-1|.|.
TGCGCCAGCAGCAACAGGAGGCCGAGCACAGATACGCAGTATTTT
CASSNRRPSTDTQYF
>TRBJ2-1|TRBV9|few|TRBD2
TGTGCCAGCAGCGTAAGCCGGGGGGGCCCTAGCCACAATGAGCAGTTCTTC
CASSVSRGGPSHNEQFF
>TRBJ2-1|TRBV11-1|many|TRBD2
TGTGCCAGCAGCCGTATAGCGGGAGCGCGGAATGAGCAGTTCTTC
CASSRIAGARNEQFF
>TRBJ1-2|TRBV7-9|many|TRBD1
TGTGCCAGCAGCTTAGCTGGACAGGGGAATGGCTACACCTTC
CASSLAGQGNGYTF
>TRBJ1-5|TRBV12-3/TRBV12-4|.|.
TGTGCCAGTAGTATAGCCGACAGCCTCAATCAGCCCCAGCATTTT
CASSIADSLNQPQHF